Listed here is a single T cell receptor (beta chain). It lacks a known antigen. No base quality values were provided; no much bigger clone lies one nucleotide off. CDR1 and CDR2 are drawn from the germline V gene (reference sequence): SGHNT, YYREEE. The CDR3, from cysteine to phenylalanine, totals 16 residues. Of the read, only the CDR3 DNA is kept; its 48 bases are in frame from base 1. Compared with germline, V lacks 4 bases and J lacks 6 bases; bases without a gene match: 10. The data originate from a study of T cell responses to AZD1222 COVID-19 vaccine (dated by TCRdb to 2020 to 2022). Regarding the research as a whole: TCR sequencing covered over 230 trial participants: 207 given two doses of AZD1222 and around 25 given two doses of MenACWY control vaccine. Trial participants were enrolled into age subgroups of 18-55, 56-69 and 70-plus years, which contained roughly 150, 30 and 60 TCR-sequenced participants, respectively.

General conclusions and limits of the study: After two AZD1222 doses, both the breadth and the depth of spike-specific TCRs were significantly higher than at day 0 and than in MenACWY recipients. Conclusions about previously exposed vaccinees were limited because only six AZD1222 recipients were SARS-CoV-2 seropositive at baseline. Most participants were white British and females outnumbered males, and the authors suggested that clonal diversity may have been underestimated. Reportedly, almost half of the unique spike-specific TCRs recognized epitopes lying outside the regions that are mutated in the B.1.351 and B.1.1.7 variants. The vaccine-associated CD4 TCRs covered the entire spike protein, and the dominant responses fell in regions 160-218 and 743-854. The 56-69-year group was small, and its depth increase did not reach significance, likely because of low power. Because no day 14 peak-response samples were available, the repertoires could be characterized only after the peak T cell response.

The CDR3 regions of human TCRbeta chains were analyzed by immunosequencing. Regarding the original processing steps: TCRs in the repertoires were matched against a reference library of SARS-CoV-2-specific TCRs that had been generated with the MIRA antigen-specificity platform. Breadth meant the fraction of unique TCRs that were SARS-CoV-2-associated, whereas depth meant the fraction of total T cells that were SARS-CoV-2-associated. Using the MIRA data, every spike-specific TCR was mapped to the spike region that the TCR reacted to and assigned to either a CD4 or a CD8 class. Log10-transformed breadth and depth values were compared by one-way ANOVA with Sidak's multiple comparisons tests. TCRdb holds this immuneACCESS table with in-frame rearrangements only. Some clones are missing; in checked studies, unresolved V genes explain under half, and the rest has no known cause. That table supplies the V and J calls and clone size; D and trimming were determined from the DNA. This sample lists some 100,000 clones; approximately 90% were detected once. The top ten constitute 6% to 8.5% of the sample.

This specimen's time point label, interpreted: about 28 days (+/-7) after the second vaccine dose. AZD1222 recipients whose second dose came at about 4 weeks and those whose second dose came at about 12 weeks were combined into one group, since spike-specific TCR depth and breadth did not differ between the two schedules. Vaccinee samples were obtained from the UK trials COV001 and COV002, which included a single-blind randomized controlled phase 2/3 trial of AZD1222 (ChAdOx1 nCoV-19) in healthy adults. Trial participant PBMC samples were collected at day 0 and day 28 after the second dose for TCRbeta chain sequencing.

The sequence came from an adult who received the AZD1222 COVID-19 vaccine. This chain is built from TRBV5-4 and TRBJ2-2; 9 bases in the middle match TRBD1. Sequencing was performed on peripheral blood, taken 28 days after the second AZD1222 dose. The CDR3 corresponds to CASSPPGQGFSGELFF. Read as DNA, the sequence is TGTGCCAGCAGCCCCCCGGGACAGGGTTTTTCCGGGGAGCTGTTTTTT.